The sequence of this T cell receptor (beta chain) was determined in a study of response to subunit inactivated influenza vaccine. TCRdb redid the calling of the RT-PCR reads with MiXCR, one entry per CDR3 protein. The sample comprises around 540,000 distinct CDR3 sequences, 10% to 15% of which are singletons, and roughly 10% rests with the top ten. In this sample, this clonotype turned up many times. The antigen is undetermined. Points from the study as a whole: Researchers suggested that each seasonal influenza vaccination recruits few new T cells.

Germline-derived CDR1 and CDR2 are DFQATT and SNEGSKA (reference sequence). Trimming took 0 bases from V and 13 from J, leaving 19 bases between them. The CDR3 is made up of 14 amino acids. The receptor's source is a man between 45 and 60 years old who received an inactivated influenza vaccine. This chain uses TRBV20-1 with TRBJ2-1; a weak D match, TRBD2 (5 bases). The specimen was PBMCs from blood, collected on the day of vaccination. The CDR3, as DNA: TGCAGTGCTAGAGATCAGCCGGGATCAGTCCCCCAGTTCTTC. It encodes CSARDQPGSVPQFF.